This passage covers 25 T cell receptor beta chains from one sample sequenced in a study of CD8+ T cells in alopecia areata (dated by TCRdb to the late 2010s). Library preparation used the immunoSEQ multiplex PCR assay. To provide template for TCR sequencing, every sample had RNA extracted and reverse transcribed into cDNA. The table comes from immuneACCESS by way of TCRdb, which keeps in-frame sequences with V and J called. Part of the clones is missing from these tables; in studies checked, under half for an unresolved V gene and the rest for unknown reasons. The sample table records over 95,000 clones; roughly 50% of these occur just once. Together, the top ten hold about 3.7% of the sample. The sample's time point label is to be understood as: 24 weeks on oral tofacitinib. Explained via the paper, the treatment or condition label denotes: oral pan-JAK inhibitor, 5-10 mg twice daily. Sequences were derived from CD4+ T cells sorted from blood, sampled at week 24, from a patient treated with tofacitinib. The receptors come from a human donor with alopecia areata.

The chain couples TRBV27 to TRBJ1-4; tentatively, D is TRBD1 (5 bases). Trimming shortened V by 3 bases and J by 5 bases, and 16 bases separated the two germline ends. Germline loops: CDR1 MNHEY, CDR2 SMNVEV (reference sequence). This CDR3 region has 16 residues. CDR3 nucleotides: TGTGCCAGCAGTTTGGGGAATACAGGAGCGAATGAAAAACTGTTTTTT. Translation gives CASSLGNTGANEKLFF.

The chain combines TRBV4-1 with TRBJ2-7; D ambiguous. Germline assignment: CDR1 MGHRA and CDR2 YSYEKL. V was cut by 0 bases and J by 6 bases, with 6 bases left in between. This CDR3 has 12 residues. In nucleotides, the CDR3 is TGCGCCAGCAGCCAAGATCTCTCCGAGCAGTACTTC. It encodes CASSQDLSEQYF.

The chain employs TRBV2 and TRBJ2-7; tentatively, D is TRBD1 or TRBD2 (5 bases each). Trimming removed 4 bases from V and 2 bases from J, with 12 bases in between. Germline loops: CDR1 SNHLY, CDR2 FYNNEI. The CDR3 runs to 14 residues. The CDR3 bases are TGTGCCAGCAGTGCAATTCCGGGACCCTACGAGCAGTACTTC. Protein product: CASSAIPGPYEQYF.

CDR3 in DNA: TGTGCCAGCAGCTTACAGGGGATGGGATCACCCCTCCACTTT. It is translated as CASSLQGMGSPLHF. The rearrangement uses TRBV7-3 and TRBJ1-6; the D gene is possibly TRBD1 (6 bases). The V end was cut by 2 bases, the J end by 10 bases, with 12 bases between. The CDR3 runs 14 residues. From germline, CDR1 is SGHTA and CDR2 FQGTGA.

CDR3 sequence: CASSLRTGPYNEQFF. In DNA, the CDR3 is TGCGCCAGCAGCCTCCGGACAGGGCCCTACAATGAGCAGTTCTTC. The rearrangement links TRBV5-1 to TRBJ2-1; 8 bases agree with TRBD1. The CDR3 sequence is 15 residues long. Germline CDR1 reads SGHRS; CDR2 reads YFSETQ. J was trimmed by 2 bases and V by 4 bases; bases with no gene match: 5. Together with reference TRBV5-1 and TRBJ2-1, the CDR3 gives the full variable domain: KAGVTQTPRYLIKTRGQQVTLSCSPISGHRSVSWYQQTPGQGLQFLFEYFSETQRNKGNFPGRFSGRQFSNSRSEMNVSTLELGDSALYLCASSLRTGPYNEQFFGPGTRLTVL.

For the CDR3, the DNA is TGCGCCAGCAGCCTGGCCGAGGGGGGATACTACGAGCAGTACTTC. Protein sequence: CASSLAEGGYYEQYF. This rearrangement joins TRBV5-1 to TRBJ2-7; D may match TRBD1 or TRBD2 (6 bases each). CDR1 SGHRS and CDR2 YFSETQ come from the germline V gene. The V and J ends lost 4 bases and 3 bases respectively, with 17 bases between them. This CDR3 has 15 residues.

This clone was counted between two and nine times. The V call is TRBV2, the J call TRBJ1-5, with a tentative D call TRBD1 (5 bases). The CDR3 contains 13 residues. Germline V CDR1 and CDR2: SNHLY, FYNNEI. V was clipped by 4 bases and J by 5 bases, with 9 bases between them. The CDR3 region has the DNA TGTGCCAGCAGTGGACAGCAGTATCAGCCCCAGCATTTT. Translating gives CASSGQQYQPQHF.

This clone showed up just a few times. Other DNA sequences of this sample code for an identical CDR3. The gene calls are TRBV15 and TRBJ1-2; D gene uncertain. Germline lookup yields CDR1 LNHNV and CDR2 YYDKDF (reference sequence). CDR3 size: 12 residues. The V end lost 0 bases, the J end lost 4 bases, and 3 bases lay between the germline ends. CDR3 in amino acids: CATSRDSYGYTF. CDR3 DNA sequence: TGTGCCACCAGCAGAGACAGCTATGGCTACACCTTC.

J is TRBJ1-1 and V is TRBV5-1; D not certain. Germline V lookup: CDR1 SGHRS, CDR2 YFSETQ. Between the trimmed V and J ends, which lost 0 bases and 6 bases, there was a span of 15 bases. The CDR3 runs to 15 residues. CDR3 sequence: CASSLDGDGSAEAFF. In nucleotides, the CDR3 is TGCGCCAGCAGCTTGGACGGGGATGGTAGCGCTGAAGCTTTCTTT.

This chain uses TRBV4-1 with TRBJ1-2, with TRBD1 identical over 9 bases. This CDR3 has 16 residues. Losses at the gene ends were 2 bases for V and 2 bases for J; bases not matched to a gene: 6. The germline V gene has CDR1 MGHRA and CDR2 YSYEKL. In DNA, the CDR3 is TGCGCCAGCAGCCAACTCGAAGGACAGGGGAACTATGGCTACACCTTC. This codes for CASSQLEGQGNYGYTF.

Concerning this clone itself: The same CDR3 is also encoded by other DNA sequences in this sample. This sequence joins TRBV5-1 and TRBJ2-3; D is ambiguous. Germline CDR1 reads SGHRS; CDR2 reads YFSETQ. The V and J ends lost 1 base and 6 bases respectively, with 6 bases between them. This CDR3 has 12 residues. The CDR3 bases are TGCGCCAGCAGCTTGCAAGGGGATACGCAGTATTTT. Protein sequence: CASSLQGDTQYF.

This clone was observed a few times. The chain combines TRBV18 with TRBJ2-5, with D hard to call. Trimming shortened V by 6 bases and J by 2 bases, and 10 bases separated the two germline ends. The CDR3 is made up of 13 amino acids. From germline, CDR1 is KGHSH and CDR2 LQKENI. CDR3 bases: TGTGCCAGCTCGGCCGGGTCTCAAGAGACCCAGTACTTC. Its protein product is CASSAGSQETQYF.

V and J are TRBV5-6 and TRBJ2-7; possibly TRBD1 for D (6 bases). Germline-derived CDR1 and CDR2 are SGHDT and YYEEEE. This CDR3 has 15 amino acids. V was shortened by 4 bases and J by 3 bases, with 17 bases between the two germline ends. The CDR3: CASSRSGQLYYEQYF. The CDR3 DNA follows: TGTGCCAGCAGCCGCTCCGGACAGTTATACTACGAGCAGTACTTC.

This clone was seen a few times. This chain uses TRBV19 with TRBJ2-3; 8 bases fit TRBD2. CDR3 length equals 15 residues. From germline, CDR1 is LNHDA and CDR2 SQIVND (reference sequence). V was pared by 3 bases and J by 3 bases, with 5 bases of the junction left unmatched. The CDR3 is CASSMSRGGTDTQYF. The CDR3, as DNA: TGTGCCAGTAGTATGAGTCGGGGGGGAACAGATACGCAGTATTTT.

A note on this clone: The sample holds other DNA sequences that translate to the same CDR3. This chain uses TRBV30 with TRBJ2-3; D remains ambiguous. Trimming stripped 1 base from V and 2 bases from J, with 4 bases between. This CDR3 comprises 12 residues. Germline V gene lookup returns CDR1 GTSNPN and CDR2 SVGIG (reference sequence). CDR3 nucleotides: TGTGCCTGGAGTGCCTCCACAGATACGCAGTATTTT. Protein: CAWSASTDTQYF.

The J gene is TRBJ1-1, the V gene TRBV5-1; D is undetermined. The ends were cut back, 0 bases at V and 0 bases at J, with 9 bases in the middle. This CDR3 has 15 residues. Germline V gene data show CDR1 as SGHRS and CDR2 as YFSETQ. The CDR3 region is CASSLAIELNTEAFF. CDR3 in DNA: TGCGCCAGCAGCTTGGCGATCGAGTTGAACACTGAAGCTTTCTTT.

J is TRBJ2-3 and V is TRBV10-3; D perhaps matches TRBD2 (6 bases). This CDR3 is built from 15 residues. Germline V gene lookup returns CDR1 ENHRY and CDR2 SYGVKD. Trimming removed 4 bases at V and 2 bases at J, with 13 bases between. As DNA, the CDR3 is TGTGCCATCAGTGCGGCGGGGCCCCTCACAGATACGCAGTATTTT. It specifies CAISAAGPLTDTQYF.

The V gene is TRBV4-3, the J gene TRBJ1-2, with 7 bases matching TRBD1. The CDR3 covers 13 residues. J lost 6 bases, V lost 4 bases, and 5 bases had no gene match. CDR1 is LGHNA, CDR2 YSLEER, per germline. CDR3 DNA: TGCGCCAGCAGCCCGACAGGGTACCATGGCTACACCTTC. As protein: CASSPTGYHGYTF.

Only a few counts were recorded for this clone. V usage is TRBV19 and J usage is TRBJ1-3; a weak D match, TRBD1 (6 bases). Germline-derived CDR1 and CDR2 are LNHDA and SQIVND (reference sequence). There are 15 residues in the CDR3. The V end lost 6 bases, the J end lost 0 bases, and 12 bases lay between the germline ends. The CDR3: CASRLLGGSGNTIYF. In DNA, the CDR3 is TGTGCCAGTAGACTTCTAGGGGGCTCTGGAAACACCATATATTTT.

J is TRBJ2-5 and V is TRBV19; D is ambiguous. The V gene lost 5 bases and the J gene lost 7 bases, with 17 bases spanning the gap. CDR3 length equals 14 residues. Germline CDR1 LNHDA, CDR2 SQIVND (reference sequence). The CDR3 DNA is TGTGCCAGTAGTCCCGGTCATTCCTCTGGGACCCAGTACTTC. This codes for CASSPGHSSGTQYF. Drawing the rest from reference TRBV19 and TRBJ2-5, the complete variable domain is DGGITQSPKYLFRKEGQNVTLSCEQNLNHDAMYWYRQDPGQGLRLIYYSQIVNDFQKGDIAEGYSVSREKKESFPLTVTSAQKNPTAFYLCASSPGHSSGTQYFGPGTRLLVL.

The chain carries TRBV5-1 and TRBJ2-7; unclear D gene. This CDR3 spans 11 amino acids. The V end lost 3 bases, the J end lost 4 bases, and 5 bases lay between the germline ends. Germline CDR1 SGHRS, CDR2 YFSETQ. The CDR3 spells CASSSLYEQYF. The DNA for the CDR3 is TGCGCCAGCAGCTCCTTATACGAGCAGTACTTC.

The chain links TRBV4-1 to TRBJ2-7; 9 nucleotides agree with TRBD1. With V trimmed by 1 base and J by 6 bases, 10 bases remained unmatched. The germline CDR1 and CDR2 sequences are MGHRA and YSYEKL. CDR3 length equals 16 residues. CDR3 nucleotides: TGCGCCAGCAGCCAAGTGATAACAGGGGGCAAAGGCGAGCAGTACTTC. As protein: CASSQVITGGKGEQYF.

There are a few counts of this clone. The DNA of the CDR3 is TGCGCCAGCAGCTTCTCTCTGACTAGCGGGGACCGGAATGAGCAGTTCTTC. Amino acid sequence: CASSFSLTSGDRNEQFF. The V and J genes are TRBV5-1 and TRBJ2-1, with 11 bases lining up with TRBD2. Trimming took 2 bases from V and 7 from J; bases not matched to a gene: 11. Germline V gives CDR1 SGHRS, CDR2 YFSETQ. CDR3 length equals 17 residues.

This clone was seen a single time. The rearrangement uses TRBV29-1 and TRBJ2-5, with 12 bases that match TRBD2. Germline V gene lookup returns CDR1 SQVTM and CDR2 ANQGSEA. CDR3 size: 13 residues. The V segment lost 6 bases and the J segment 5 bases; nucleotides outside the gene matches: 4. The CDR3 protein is CSVGLAGRETQYF. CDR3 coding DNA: TGCAGCGTCGGACTAGCGGGGCGGGAGACCCAGTACTTC.

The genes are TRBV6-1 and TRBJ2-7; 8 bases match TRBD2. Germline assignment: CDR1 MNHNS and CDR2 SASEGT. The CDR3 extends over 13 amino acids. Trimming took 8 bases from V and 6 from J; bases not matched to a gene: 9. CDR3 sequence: CASEPGLVAEQYF. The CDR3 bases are TGTGCCAGCGAACCGGGACTAGTTGCCGAGCAGTACTTC.